The next 3 T cell receptor beta chains were all read from a single sample in a study of multiple sclerosis patients with progressive multifocal leukoencephalopathy. Time point meaning: time of PML onset. Assay: immunoSEQ multiplex PCR; the TCRdb copy retains only in-frame clones and omits some. The profile covers roughly 34,000 clones, with roughly nine tenths appearing a single time and roughly 3.2% taken by the ten largest. The sequencing here drew on PBMCs, taken from a patient treated with natalizumab. The receptors shown here come from a human donor with progressive multifocal leukoencephalopathy.

CDR3 region: CASRTRGVAYNEQFF. The CDR3 nucleotides read TGTGCCAGCAGGACTCGGGGGGTCGCCTACAATGAGCAGTTCTTC. The chain couples TRBV6-5 to TRBJ2-1; 7 nucleotides align to TRBD2. CDR1 MNHEY and CDR2 SVGAGI come from the germline V gene. This CDR3 region has 15 residues. Unmatched junction bases numbered 7, after V lost 6 bases and J lost 2 bases.

The gene calls are TRBV28 and TRBJ1-1; no clear D gene. This CDR3 comprises 13 residues. Germline V gene sequence: CDR1 MDHEN, CDR2 SYDVKM. With 3 bases removed from V and 2 bases from J, the gap between germline ends came to 7 bases. CDR3 residues: CASSFKGNTEAFF. CDR3 in DNA: TGTGCCAGCAGTTTCAAGGGAAACACTGAAGCTTTCTTT. Using reference TRBV28 and TRBJ1-1 for the parts outside the CDR3, the full variable domain is DVKVTQSSRYLVKRTGEKVFLECVQDMDHENMFWYRQDPGLGLRLIYFSYDVKMKEKGDIPEGYSVSREKKERFSLILESASTNQTSMYLCASSFKGNTEAFFGQGTRLTVV.

The chain uses TRBV30 and TRBJ2-1; 13 bases match TRBD2. V was pared by 5 bases and J by 6 bases, with 7 bases of the junction left unmatched. Germline CDR1 reads GTSNPN; CDR2 reads SVGIG (reference sequence). The CDR3 length is 15 residues. CDR3 in DNA: TGTGCCTGGGATCCGGGACTAGCGGGGTCCAATGAGCAGTTCTTC. Protein product: CAWDPGLAGSNEQFF.